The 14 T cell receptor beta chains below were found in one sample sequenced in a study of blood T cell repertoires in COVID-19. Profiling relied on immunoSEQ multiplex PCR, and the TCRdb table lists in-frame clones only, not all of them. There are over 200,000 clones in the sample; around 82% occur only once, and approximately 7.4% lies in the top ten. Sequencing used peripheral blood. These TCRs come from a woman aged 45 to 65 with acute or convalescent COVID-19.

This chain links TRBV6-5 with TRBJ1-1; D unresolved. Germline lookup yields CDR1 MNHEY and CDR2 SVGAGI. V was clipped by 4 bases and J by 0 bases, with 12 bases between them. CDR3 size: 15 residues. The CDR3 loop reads CASSLNSKMNTEAFF. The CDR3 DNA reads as TGTGCCAGCAGTTTGAACAGTAAAATGAACACTGAAGCTTTCTTT.

The CDR3 spells CASSTGNQPQHF. CDR3 in DNA: TGTGCCAGCAGTACAGGAAATCAGCCCCAGCATTTT. V gene TRBV12-3 or TRBV12-4 combines with J gene TRBJ1-5, with a possible D match to TRBD1 (5 bases). Trimming took 5 bases from V and 4 from J, leaving 6 bases between them. CDR3 size: 12 residues.

CDR3 loop: CSVEAGGQGTGNTIYF. The CDR3, as DNA: TGCAGCGTTGAAGCGGGGGGACAGGGAACCGGAAACACCATATATTTT. The rearrangement joins TRBV29-1 to TRBJ1-3; TRBD1 matches 9 bases. CDR1 and CDR2 (germline): SQVTM, ANQGSEA. Trimming took 1 base from V and 4 from J; bases not matched to a gene: 8. This CDR3 spans 16 amino acids.

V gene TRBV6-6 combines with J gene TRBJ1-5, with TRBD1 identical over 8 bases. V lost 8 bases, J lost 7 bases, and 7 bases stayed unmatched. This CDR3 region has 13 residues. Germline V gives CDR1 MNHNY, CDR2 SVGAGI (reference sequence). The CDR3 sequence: CASGGTGQQPQHF. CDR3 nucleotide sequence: TGTGCCAGCGGGGGGACAGGCCAACAGCCCCAGCATTTT.

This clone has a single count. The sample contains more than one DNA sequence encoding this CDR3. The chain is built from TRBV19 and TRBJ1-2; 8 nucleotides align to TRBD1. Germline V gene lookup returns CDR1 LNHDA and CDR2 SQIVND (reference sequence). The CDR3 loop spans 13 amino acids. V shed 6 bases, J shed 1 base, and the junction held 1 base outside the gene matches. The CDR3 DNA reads TGTGCCAGTAGCAGGGGGCTTAACTATGGCTACACCTTC. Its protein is CASSRGLNYGYTF.

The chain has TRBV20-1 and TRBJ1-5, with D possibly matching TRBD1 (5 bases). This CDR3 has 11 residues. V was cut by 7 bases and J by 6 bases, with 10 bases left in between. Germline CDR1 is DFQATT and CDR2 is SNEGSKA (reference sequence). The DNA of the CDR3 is TGCAGTGGAGCCACAGGTCAGCCCCAGCATTTT. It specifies CSGATGQPQHF.

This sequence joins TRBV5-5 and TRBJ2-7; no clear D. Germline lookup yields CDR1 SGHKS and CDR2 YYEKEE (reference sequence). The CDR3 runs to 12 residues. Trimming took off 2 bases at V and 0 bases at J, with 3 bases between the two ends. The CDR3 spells CASSFSSYEQYF. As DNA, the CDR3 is TGTGCCAGCAGCTTCAGCTCCTACGAGCAGTACTTC.

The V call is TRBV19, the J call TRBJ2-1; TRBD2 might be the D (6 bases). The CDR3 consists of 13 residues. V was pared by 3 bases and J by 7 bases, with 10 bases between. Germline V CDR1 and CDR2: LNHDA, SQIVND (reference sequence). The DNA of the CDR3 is TGTGCCAGTAGTATGGGTGGGAGGAATGAGCAGTTCTTC. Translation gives CASSMGGRNEQFF.

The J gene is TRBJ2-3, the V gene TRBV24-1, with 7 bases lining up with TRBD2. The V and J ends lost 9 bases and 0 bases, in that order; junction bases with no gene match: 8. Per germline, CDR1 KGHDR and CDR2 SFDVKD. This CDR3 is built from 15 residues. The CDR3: CATSPAGSSTDTQYF. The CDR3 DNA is TGTGCCACCTCCCCAGCGGGGTCTAGCACAGATACGCAGTATTTT.

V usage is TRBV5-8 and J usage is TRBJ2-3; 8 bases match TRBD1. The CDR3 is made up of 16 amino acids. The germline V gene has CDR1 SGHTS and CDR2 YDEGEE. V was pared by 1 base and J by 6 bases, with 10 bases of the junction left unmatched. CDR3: CASSLRFRGRVDTQYF. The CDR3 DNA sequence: TGTGCCAGCAGCTTGAGGTTCAGGGGGCGGGTGGATACGCAGTATTTT.

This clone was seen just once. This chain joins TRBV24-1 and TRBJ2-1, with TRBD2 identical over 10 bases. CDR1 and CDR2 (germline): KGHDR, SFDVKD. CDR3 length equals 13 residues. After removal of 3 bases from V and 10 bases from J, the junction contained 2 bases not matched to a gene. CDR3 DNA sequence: TGTGCCACCAGTGATAAAGCGGGAGGGGAGCAGTTCTTC. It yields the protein CATSDKAGGEQFF.

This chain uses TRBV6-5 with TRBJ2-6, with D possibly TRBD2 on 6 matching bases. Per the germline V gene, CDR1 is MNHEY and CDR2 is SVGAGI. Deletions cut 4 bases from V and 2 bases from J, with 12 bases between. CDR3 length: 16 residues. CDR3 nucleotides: TGTGCCAGCAGTTCCGGCTGGGGGGCTGGGGCCAACGTCCTGACTTTC. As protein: CASSSGWGAGANVLTF.

The CDR3, as DNA: TGCGCCAGCAGCTTGCGGGACCAAGAGACCCAGTACTTC. It yields the protein CASSLRDQETQYF. The chain is built from TRBV5-1 and TRBJ2-5; the D is unclear. Trimming pared 1 base from V and 0 bases from J, leaving 4 bases between. CDR1 is SGHRS and CDR2 is YFSETQ in the germline V gene. The CDR3 spans 13 residues. The full variable domain, its missing parts supplied by reference TRBV5-1 and TRBJ2-5, is KAGVTQTPRYLIKTRGQQVTLSCSPISGHRSVSWYQQTPGQGLQFLFEYFSETQRNKGNFPGRFSGRQFSNSRSEMNVSTLELGDSALYLCASSLRDQETQYFGPGTRLLVL.

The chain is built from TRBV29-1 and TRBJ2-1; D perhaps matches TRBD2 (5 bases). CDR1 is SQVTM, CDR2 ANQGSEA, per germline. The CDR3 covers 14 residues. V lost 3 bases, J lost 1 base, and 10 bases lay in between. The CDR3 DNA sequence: TGCAGCGTTGATTTAGAGCGGTCCTACAATGAGCAGTTCTTC. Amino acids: CSVDLERSYNEQFF.